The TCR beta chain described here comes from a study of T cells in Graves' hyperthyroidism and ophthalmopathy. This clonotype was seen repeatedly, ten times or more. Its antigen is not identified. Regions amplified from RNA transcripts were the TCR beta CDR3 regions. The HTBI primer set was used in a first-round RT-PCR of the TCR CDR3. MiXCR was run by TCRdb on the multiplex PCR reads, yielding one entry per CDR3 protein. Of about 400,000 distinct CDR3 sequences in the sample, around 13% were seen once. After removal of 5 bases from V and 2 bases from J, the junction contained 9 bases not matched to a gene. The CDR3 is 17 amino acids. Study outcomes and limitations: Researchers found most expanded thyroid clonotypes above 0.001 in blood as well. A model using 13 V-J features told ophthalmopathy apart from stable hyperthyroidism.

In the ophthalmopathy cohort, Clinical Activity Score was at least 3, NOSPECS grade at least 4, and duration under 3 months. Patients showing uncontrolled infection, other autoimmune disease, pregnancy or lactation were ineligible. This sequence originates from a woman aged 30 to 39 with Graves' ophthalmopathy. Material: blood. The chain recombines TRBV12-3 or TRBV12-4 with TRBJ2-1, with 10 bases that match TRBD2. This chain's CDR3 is CASSPYRLAGTYNEQFF. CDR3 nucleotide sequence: TGTGCCAGCAGTCCTTACAGACTAGCGGGCACCTACAATGAGCAGTTCTTC.